One TCR beta chain is described in this entry. This clone was observed a handful of times. The antigen this receptor binds is unknown. One base away there is no much larger clone; base qualities are not given. These data originate in a study of cytomegalovirus exposure and HLA in healthy donors (TCRdb year 2017). In the study overall: According to an earlier analysis of 550 to 750 of the donors, about 179 million T cells yielded 120 million or so unique TCR beta sequences and 276 Gb of sequence data. Around 320 gigabases of sequencing data and around 87 million unique TCR sequences were included in an early release covering 500 to 750 HLA-typed donors. The genetic ancestry cluster associated with self-reported Caucasian donors included around four fifths of the approximately 430 genotyped donors. The study aimed to test whether signatures of past pathogen exposure could be identified by cataloging public T cell receptors. The study profiled the T cell repertoires of about 640 subjects by immunosequencing and related them to cytomegalovirus serostatus. A separate validation cohort of roughly 130 different subjects was used in addition to the approximately 610-subject first cohort. The study combined high-throughput TCR immunosequencing, statistical association of individual TCRs with disease status, and machine learning to predict cytomegalovirus infection status. A later analysis re-examined previously published TCR beta repertoires from about 700 donors and added high-resolution HLA genotyping to investigate patterns of TCR occurrence. Rather than using new phenotypic data, the later analysis identified candidate immune exposures from TCR beta sequences and from how often those sequences occurred across donors. An earlier analysis of around 580 of the donors used high-throughput TCR beta sequencing to judge whether each TCR beta V gene segment behaved as functional or pseudogenic. Donor age, sex, ethnicity and CMV serostatus were compiled together with the repertoire data. Genome-wide SNP genotypes for about three fifths of the roughly 700 donors were used in a later genetic analysis, which treated that subset as a discovery cohort. All discovery cohort repertoires had been generated on a single sequencing platform. Both class I and class II loci were covered by HLA typing, at four-digit resolution. Typing coverage differed by locus: A, B, C, DRB1 and DQB1 were typed in about 620-630 donors, DQA1 in 522, DPA1 in 600 to 610, and DPB1 in roughly 450. Roughly 5 DR-DQ haplotypes were handled as single units for association and clustering, since linkage in the cohort was strong. On average, roughly 240,000 unique TCR beta nucleotide sequences were sequenced per donor among a few hundred genotyped donors of the cohort, with around 19% of those sequences being non-productive. Broader findings and caveats from the paper: Some IMGT-functional V segments, including TRBV6-2 and TRBV6-3, could not be told apart with the 87-base-pair reads, so those segments were excluded. Cytomegalovirus status was reported to be diagnosed by the classifier with high specificity and sensitivity in both the original and validation cohorts. Because HLA typing was missing for some donors at each locus, association tests included only the typed subset. Because counts were too low, roughly 16 rarely observed V segments, including chromosome 9 orphons, were excluded from the earlier analysis of roughly 580 of the donors. Linkage disequilibrium might explain the correlated functional status among segregating V segments, but an unknown experimental factor could not be ruled out. A few of the identified cytomegalovirus-associated TCR beta chains were confirmed in vitro to be specific for cytomegalovirus antigens. Across donors, most TCR sequences were observed very rarely, whereas some public TCRs were present in many individuals. This cohort had only TCR beta chains sequenced, and the lack of alpha or paired-chain data limited which features could be detected. A further reported finding was that TCR beta sequences accurately predicted the HLA-A and HLA-B alleles for most subjects in the first cohort. In a later analysis, most CMV-associated TCR beta chains were found to appear HLA-restricted, with HLA associations seemingly driven largely by CMV exposure. In a later analysis, HLA-associated TCR beta chains showed more clonal expansion and lower generation probabilities than non-associated chains that were equally common. According to the authors, the approach could potentially be generalized to other disease states and immunological phenotypes. A cluster of highly shared sequence variants was judged likely to represent a technical artifact of the sequencing pipeline. According to a later analysis, TCR association rates differed among HLA loci, with DRB1 alleles showing the most associated TCRs and HLA-C alleles showing the fewest. In an earlier analysis of approximately 600 of the donors, most TCR beta V segments were observed in productive rearrangements about 90% or about 30% of the time, broadly matching IMGT annotations. When HLA alleles, especially DR and DQ, strongly co-occurred, attributing TCR associations to individual alleles was difficult. In a later analysis, several top co-occurrence clusters were reported to appear linked to parvovirus B19, influenza, CMV and Epstein-Barr virus. The presence/absence analyses assumed that sequencing depth was roughly uniform across donors, and that assumption may not be true. Immune exposure information for the cohort was limited to CMV serostatus. In the study, some 160 TCR beta chains were listed as associated with cytomegalovirus. A later genetic analysis reported fewer N-insertions in productive TCRs among donors in an Asian-associated ancestry cluster than the roughly 720-donor mean. In a later genetic analysis, a missense DCLRE1C variant was associated with V-gene and J-gene trimming of TCR beta chains, and the association was replicated in an independent cohort. At a false discovery rate of 0.05, a later analysis linked roughly 17,000 TCR beta sequences to specific HLA alleles.

Cut back by 0 bases and 7 bases, the V and J ends lie 10 bases apart. CDR1 and CDR2 were assigned from the germline V gene as SGHRS and YFSETQ. The CDR3 starts with the cysteine, ends with the phenylalanine, and has 13 residues. CDR3 DNA is the only sequence kept; it has 39 bases, read in frame from the first base. Libraries came from the immunoSEQ multiplex PCR assay. A mixture of 60 forward primers for TCR Vbeta segments and 13 reverse primers for TCR Jbeta segments was used in the multiplex PCR. Amplification of the CDR3 region of rearranged TCR beta genes was performed with a multiplex PCR assay on genomic DNA. The Illumina HiSeq System was used to sequence the amplified TCR beta libraries as 87-base-pair reads. As for the original processing: In a later analysis, 77 million or so unique TCR beta chains were counted across the approximately 670 repertoires, and about 10 million of these chains were shared by at least two donors. A nearest-neighbor algorithm error-corrected the raw reads and collapsed the reads into unique sequences, merging closely related sequences to remove PCR and sequencing errors. V, D and J gene segments were assigned by aligning CDR3 sequences to IMGT reference sequences. For a sequence to be retained, a match of at least six nucleotides to both a V gene segment and a J gene segment was required. Rearrangements were called productive when the CDR3 lacked stop codons and stayed in frame with V and J; all others were non-productive. Following IMGT convention, CDR3 was defined as the stretch from the second conserved V-encoded cysteine up to the conserved J-encoded phenylalanine. The earlier analysis of about 640 of the donors excluded any sequence lacking an unambiguous match to a single V gene segment. In an earlier analysis of some 590 of the donors, a V segment was called functional when productive rearrangements were above 56.7%, and segregating when the standard deviation between donors exceeded 5%. To diagnose cytomegalovirus status from the catalog of TCR beta chain sequences, a statistical classification framework was built. In a later analysis, TCR nucleotide sequences were compared against IMGT/GENE-DB human TR gene sequences so that V and J genes could be assigned. The TCRdist pipeline was used in a later analysis to assign CDR3 sequences and most-parsimonious VDJ recombination scenarios. In a later analysis, each TCR beta chain was defined by its CDR3 amino acid sequence together with its V-gene family, and reads lacking a unique V-gene family were excluded. As a way to deal with suspected cross-contamination and a sequencing artifact, a later analysis dropped roughly 620 nucleotide sequences that were highly shared and had low generation probability. For each public chain, a later analysis derived a clonal expansion index from normalized ranks of inferred template counts within each repertoire. In a later analysis, generation probabilities were computed using a VDJ recombination model fitted to out-of-frame rearrangements, and the results were checked against IGoR. Hypergeometric tests were used in a later analysis to score TCR-TCR, TCR-HLA and TCR-CMV co-occurrence, with a repertoire-size bias correction applied to the TCR pairs. In a later analysis, false discovery rates were estimated by permuting HLA or CMV assignments 20 times. In a later analysis, co-occurring TCRs were grouped using DBSCAN, with TCRdist sequence similarity added in when clustering inside HLA-allele-positive subsets. Repertoires with fewer than 30,000 or more than 120,000 public chains, plus five repertoires with anomalous nucleotide sharing, were excluded from co-occurrence clustering. TCRdb carries this immuneACCESS record with in-frame sequences only. Its versions omit some clonotypes, under half of them owing to an unresolved V gene in the studies checked, with the rest unexplained. V and J calls and clone size are given by that table; D and trimming were obtained from the DNA. The sample table holds 160,000 or so clones, of which under 85% were seen once. Around 4.1% of the sample lies in the top ten.

The cohort was made up of approximately 700 healthy bone marrow donors. Cohort members were all nominally healthy when sampled, although unrecorded immune exposures were likely present. The donor tested CMV seropositive and was one of the 289 seropositive cohort members. A peripheral blood sample was provided by each donor, and peripheral blood mononuclear cells were used for TCR beta sequencing. The Qiagen DNeasy Blood Extraction Kit was used to extract genomic DNA from the blood cell samples. The sample consisted of PBMCs. This sequence originates from a man aged 50 to 59 in good health and CMV-seropositive. The chain couples TRBV5-1 to TRBJ1-2; the D gene is perhaps TRBD1, on 5 matching bases. The bases are TGCGCCAGCAGCTTGGATTGGGGGGGTGGCTACACCTTC. Protein translation: CASSLDWGGGYTF.